This T cell receptor beta chain stems from a study of CD8 T cells in Susac syndrome. Study overall: Among the sequenced Susac syndrome patients, more than five had active disease while about eight were in remission. Findings and caveats of the study: Expansion of clones was not seen in the CD4+ T cell repertoires of Susac syndrome.

The authors carried out high-throughput sequencing of TCR beta. They applied it to CD8+ and CD4+ T cells obtained from blood. Regarding this clonotype: Its antigen is still unknown.

V gave up 5 bases and J gave up 3 bases; unmatched junction bases: 12. This CDR3 contains 16 residues. Germline CDR1 DFQATT, CDR2 SNEGSKA (reference sequence). Random hexamers primed reverse transcription of about 0.5 to 1 ug RNA. TCRdb reprocessed the immunoSEQ multiplex PCR reads with MiXCR, giving one entry per CDR3 protein. The sample carries more than 150,000 distinct CDR3 sequences, 90% to 96% recorded once. This chain connects TRBV20-1 to TRBJ2-3; the match to TRBD1 covers 9 bases. Material for sequencing was CD4+ T cells from PBMCs. This receptor was identified in a human donor with Susac syndrome. CDR3: CSASRVQGAQTDTQYF. For the CDR3, the DNA is TGCAGTGCTTCTCGAGTACAGGGGGCCCAGACAGATACGCAGTATTTT.